This TCR beta chain was captured by sequencing in a study of blood T cell repertoires in COVID-19. Study-level information: The United States, Italy and Spain supplied acute and convalescent COVID-19 samples. Sources were T cells, B-cell-depleted T cells, or PBMCs; the material itself was cDNA or gDNA.

Authors' methods: Amplification of reference gene primers was used by the study to estimate nucleated cell counts. Sequencing used immunoSEQ multiplex PCR; TCRdb keeps in-frame clones, though not all of them. That table gives V, J and clone size, and the DNA gave D and trimming. The data show some 71,000 clones, with approximately 90% seen just once and 1.5% to 2% held by the top ten. V gave up 0 bases and J gave up 8 bases, with 8 bases separating them. Germline-derived CDR1 and CDR2 are SGHRS and YFSETQ. The CDR3 is made up of 12 amino acids. The clonotype was recovered from a man aged 30 to 39 with acute or convalescent COVID-19. The genes are TRBV5-1 and TRBJ1-2; no clear D gene. What was sequenced was peripheral blood. Written as DNA, the CDR3 is TGCGCCAGCAGCTTGGAGGCGGGAGGCTACACCTTC. It yields the protein CASSLEAGGYTF.